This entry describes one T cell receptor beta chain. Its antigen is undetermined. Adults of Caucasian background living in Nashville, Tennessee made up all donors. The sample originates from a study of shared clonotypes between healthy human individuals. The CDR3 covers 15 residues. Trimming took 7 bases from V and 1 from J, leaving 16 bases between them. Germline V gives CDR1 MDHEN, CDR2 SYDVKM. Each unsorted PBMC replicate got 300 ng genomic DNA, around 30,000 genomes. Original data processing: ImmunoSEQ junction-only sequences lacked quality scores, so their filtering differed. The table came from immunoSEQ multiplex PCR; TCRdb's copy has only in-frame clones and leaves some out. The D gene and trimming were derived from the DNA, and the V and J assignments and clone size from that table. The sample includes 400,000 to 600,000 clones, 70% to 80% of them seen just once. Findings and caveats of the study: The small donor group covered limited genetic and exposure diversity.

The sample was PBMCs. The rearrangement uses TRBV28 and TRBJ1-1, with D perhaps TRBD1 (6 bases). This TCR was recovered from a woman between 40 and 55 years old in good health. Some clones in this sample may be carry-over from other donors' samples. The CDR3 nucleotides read TGTGCCAGCAAAGGGTGGGGGGCGCGGAACACTGAAGCTTTCTTT. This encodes CASKGWGARNTEAFF.